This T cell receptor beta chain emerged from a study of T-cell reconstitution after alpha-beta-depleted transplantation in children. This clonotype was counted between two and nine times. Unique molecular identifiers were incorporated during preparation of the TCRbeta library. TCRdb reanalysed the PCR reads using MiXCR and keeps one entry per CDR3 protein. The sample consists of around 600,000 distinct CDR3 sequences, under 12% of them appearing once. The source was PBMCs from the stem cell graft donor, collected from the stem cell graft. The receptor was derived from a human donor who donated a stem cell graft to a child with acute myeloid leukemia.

The CDR3 region is CSAPPNPTFEQYF. The DNA of the CDR3 is TGCAGTGCCCCTCCCAATCCTACGTTCGAGCAGTACTTC. This sequence joins TRBV20-1 and TRBJ2-7; D gene uncertain. V was shortened by 6 bases and J by 6 bases, with 18 bases between the two germline ends. CDR1 is DFQATT, CDR2 SNEGSKA, per germline (reference sequence). CDR3 length equals 13 residues.